The sequence of this T cell receptor (beta chain) was determined in a study of blood T cells in healthy people across ages. General study points: Per million T cells, TCR beta diversity dropped roughly linearly as age increased. Higher diversity, along with more naive CD4+ cells, distinguished long-lived donors from aged donors.

The second PCR ran about 6 to 11 cycles with a sample-barcoded 5' primer and J-beta primers. Each cDNA molecule was tagged by a template-switch adaptor that had 12 random nucleotides. MiXCR was run by TCRdb on the 5' RACE reads, yielding one entry per CDR3 protein. Among fewer than 950,000 distinct CDR3 sequences listed, 50% to 65% were seen once. Germline CDR1 SGDLS, CDR2 YYNGEE. Between the trimmed V and J ends, which lost 3 bases and 3 bases, there was a span of 12 bases. The CDR3 sequence is 14 residues long. This clonotype was seen once. The antigen is not known. This sequence was found in an elderly man in good health. V is TRBV9 and J is TRBJ1-1; no reliable D call. Source material: blood. The CDR3 coding sequence is TGTGCCAGCAGCGGGAACCCCCTGGACACTGAAGCTTTCTTT. Translation gives CASSGNPLDTEAFF.